One sample yielded the 21 T cell receptor beta chains listed below, sequenced in a study of a mutant IDH1 vaccine in newly diagnosed glioma. TCRdb's table, derived via immunoSEQ multiplex PCR, lists solely in-frame clones and lacks some. This table holds tens of thousands of clones, 75% to 90% found once. Time point here: baseline, week 1 (first vaccination visit). Described treatment: pre-vaccination baseline after standard-of-care therapy. The source was PBMCs, collected from a glioma patient treated with radiotherapy, temozolomide or both. These TCRs come from a woman in her thirties or forties with glioma.

The chain uses TRBV5-1 and TRBJ2-1; 10 positions agree with TRBD2. The CDR3 is 16 residues long. Germline V gene lookup returns CDR1 SGHRS and CDR2 YFSETQ. The V and J ends lost 4 bases and 6 bases, in that order; junction bases with no gene match: 10. CDR3 protein: CASSLEPSGSFNEQFF. In DNA, the CDR3 is TGCGCCAGCAGCCTTGAGCCTAGCGGGAGTTTCAATGAGCAGTTCTTC.

This clone has only one observation. As DNA, the CDR3 is TGCGCCAGCAGCATACAGGGGGCACGGACTGAAGCTTTCTTT. This sequence encodes CASSIQGARTEAFF. The chain links TRBV5-1 to TRBJ1-1; TRBD1 matches 9 bases. Germline loops: CDR1 SGHRS, CDR2 YFSETQ. The CDR3 sequence is 14 residues long. Germline trimming cut 4 bases from V and 5 bases from J; bases unmatched to any gene: 6.

A single count supports this clone. A read error may account for a junction end that differs from germline. DNA of the CDR3: TGTGCTAGCAGCTTAGGGATCCCGGGACAGGGGTTTGAGCAGTTCTTC. It translates to CASSLGIPGQGFEQFF. The chain links TRBV7-7 to TRBJ2-1, with 10 bases that match TRBD1. Per the germline V gene, CDR1 is SSHAT and CDR2 is FNYEAQ (reference sequence). The CDR3 extends over 16 amino acids.

The chain employs TRBV15 and TRBJ2-7, with D hard to call. The CDR3 extends over 16 amino acids. V lost 0 bases, J lost 1 base, and 13 bases lay in between. Germline assignment: CDR1 LNHNV and CDR2 YYDKDF (reference sequence). The CDR3 DNA reads as TGTGCCACCAGCAGAGATCCCCAGGCCGGGTCCTACGAGCAGTACTTC. This encodes CATSRDPQAGSYEQYF.

V and J are TRBV30 and TRBJ2-3; 9 bases fit TRBD2. J gave up 4 bases and V 0 bases, and 5 bases lay outside the gene matches. This CDR3 spans 15 amino acids. In germline, CDR1 is GTSNPN, CDR2 SVGIG (reference sequence). The CDR3: CAWSVRSGGADTQYF. The CDR3 DNA reads as TGTGCCTGGAGTGTACGTAGCGGGGGAGCAGATACGCAGTATTTT. Variable domain in full (rest from reference TRBV30 and TRBJ2-3): SQTIHQWPATLVQPVGSPLSLECTVEGTSNPNLYWYRQAAGRGLQLLFYSVGIGQISSEVPQNLSASRPQDRQFILSSKKLLLSDSGFYLCAWSVRSGGADTQYFGPGTRLTVL.

This rearrangement joins TRBV28 to TRBJ1-1; D not resolved. Germline V gene sequence: CDR1 MDHEN, CDR2 SYDVKM. The CDR3 consists of 14 residues. Trimming took off 2 bases at V and 4 bases at J, with 11 bases between the two ends. As DNA, the CDR3 is TGTGCCAGCAGTTTAAGTCGGGTAGGCACTGAAGCTTTCTTT. It is translated as CASSLSRVGTEAFF. The entire variable domain, with the rest obtained from reference TRBV28 and TRBJ1-1, is as follows: DVKVTQSSRYLVKRTGEKVFLECVQDMDHENMFWYRQDPGLGLRLIYFSYDVKMKEKGDIPEGYSVSREKKERFSLILESASTNQTSMYLCASSLSRVGTEAFFGQGTRLTVV.

V is TRBV6-6 and J is TRBJ1-1; TRBD1 matches 8 bases. In germline, CDR1 is MNHNY, CDR2 SVGAGI (reference sequence). The V and J ends lost 2 bases and 7 bases, in that order; junction bases with no gene match: 6. The CDR3 extends over 14 amino acids. CDR3: CASSYTGGRNEAFF. CDR3 DNA: TGTGCCAGCAGTTACACAGGGGGACGGAATGAAGCTTTCTTT.

The chain carries TRBV6-5 and TRBJ1-2; no reliable D call. The V gene's germline CDR1 is MNHEY and CDR2 SVGAGI. Trimming took 0 bases from V and 6 from J, leaving 8 bases between them. This CDR3 is built from 13 residues. This CDR3 is CASSYSGRNGYTF. The CDR3, as DNA: TGTGCCAGCAGTTACTCGGGCAGGAATGGCTACACCTTC.

This clone was found a few times. The chain uses TRBV5-1 and TRBJ1-2, with no clear D. Trimming took 0 bases from V and 3 from J, leaving 12 bases between them. Germline loops: CDR1 SGHRS, CDR2 YFSETQ. The CDR3 contains 15 residues. CDR3 sequence (DNA): TGCGCCAGCAGCTTGGTTTCGGGAGGGTACTATGGCTACACCTTC. Translated: CASSLVSGGYYGYTF. Drawing the rest from reference TRBV5-1 and TRBJ1-2, the complete variable domain is KAGVTQTPRYLIKTRGQQVTLSCSPISGHRSVSWYQQTPGQGLQFLFEYFSETQRNKGNFPGRFSGRQFSNSRSEMNVSTLELGDSALYLCASSLVSGGYYGYTFGSGTRLTVV.

This chain joins TRBV30 and TRBJ2-1; D gene ambiguous. Germline V CDR1 and CDR2: GTSNPN, SVGIG (reference sequence). The ends were cut back, 0 bases at V and 4 bases at J, with 7 bases in the middle. There are 13 residues in the CDR3. The CDR3 sequence: CAWSVHTYNEQFF. The CDR3 DNA reads TGTGCCTGGAGTGTACACACATACAATGAGCAGTTCTTC.

V and J are TRBV27 and TRBJ2-7; 7 nucleotides agree with TRBD2. The germline gives CDR1 MNHEY, CDR2 SMNVEV (reference sequence). CDR3 length: 15 amino acids. V was pared by 0 bases and J by 3 bases, with 5 bases of the junction left unmatched. CDR3 DNA: TGTGCCAGCAGTTTATCCGGGAGGTCCCACTACGAGCAGTACTTC. Protein: CASSLSGRSHYEQYF.

The chain employs TRBV5-5 and TRBJ1-1; D not certain. CDR1 and CDR2 (germline): SGHKS, YYEKEE (reference sequence). The CDR3 runs to 16 residues. V lost 4 bases to trimming and J lost 1 base, with 17 bases between them. The CDR3 spells CASSGGTHLGNTEAFF. CDR3 bases: TGTGCCAGCAGCGGTGGCACACACTTAGGGAACACTGAAGCTTTCTTT.

The sample holds one count of this clone. One end of the junction varies from germline; a read error may be responsible. This chain's CDR3 is CASSPRVGLQETQYF. The CDR3 coding sequence is TGTGCTAGCAGCCCGCGGGTCGGACTCCAAGAGACCCAGTACTTC. V is TRBV7-7 and J is TRBJ2-5; D possibly corresponds to TRBD2 (5 bases). The CDR3 has 15 amino acids. Germline values: CDR1 SSHAT, CDR2 FNYEAQ (reference sequence).

The chain carries TRBV15 and TRBJ1-2; the match to TRBD1 covers 9 bases. The J segment lost 6 bases and the V segment lost 0 bases, leaving 11 bases of the junction unmatched. This CDR3 has 17 residues. Germline values: CDR1 LNHNV, CDR2 YYDKDF (reference sequence). Here the CDR3 DNA reads TGTGCCACCAGCAGAGATTTCAAGGACAGGGGATCACATGGCTACACCTTC. It encodes CATSRDFKDRGSHGYTF.

The CDR3, as DNA: TGTGCCAGCAGCTTAGATCGGTGGCAGGGGGAAAGTAAGGACACTGAAGCTTTCTTT. This encodes CASSLDRWQGESKDTEAFF. This chain connects TRBV11-2 to TRBJ1-1; 7 positions agree with TRBD1. The CDR3 runs 19 residues. Germline lookup yields CDR1 SGHAT and CDR2 FQNNGV. J was trimmed by 3 bases and V by 0 bases; bases with no gene match: 16.

V is TRBV5-1 and J is TRBJ2-7; D is unclear. V lost 4 bases and J 0 bases, leaving 11 bases between the germline ends. Germline loops: CDR1 SGHRS, CDR2 YFSETQ. This CDR3 contains 14 residues. The CDR3: CASSGYINSYEQYF. The CDR3 DNA follows: TGCGCCAGCAGCGGCTACATTAACTCCTACGAGCAGTACTTC.

V gene TRBV19 combines with J gene TRBJ2-7, with D possibly being TRBD1 (6 bases). V was trimmed by 3 bases and J by 4 bases, leaving 13 bases between them. Germline V CDR1 and CDR2: LNHDA, SQIVND (reference sequence). The CDR3 consists of 14 residues. The DNA of the CDR3 is TGTGCCAGTAGTATGACAGGACAGCAGTACGAGCAGTACTTC. Translation: CASSMTGQQYEQYF.

This chain's CDR3 is CATEIRGVTQYF. The CDR3 DNA reads as TGTGCCACCGAAATTCGCGGGGTCACGCAGTATTTT. This chain uses TRBV2 with TRBJ2-3, with D possibly matching TRBD2 (6 bases). The V gene's germline CDR1 is SNHLY and CDR2 FYNNEI. The germline V and J ends were trimmed by 10 bases and 9 bases, with 17 bases remaining between them. The CDR3 has 12 residues.

This chain links TRBV29-1 with TRBJ2-5; TRBD1 agrees at 11 bases. Trimming at V came to 4 bases and at J to 1 base, leaving 5 bases not matched to a gene. The CDR3 is 15 amino acids. Per germline, CDR1 SQVTM and CDR2 ANQGSEA. CDR3 sequence: CSVVLGQGAQETQYF. DNA for the CDR3: TGCAGCGTTGTCCTTGGACAGGGGGCCCAAGAGACCCAGTACTTC.

This clone was picked up a small number of times. The rearrangement links TRBV7-2 to TRBJ2-5; D gene unclear. The CDR3 has 12 residues. Trimming pared 3 bases from V and 4 bases from J, leaving 6 bases between. Germline V CDR1 and CDR2: SGHTA, FQGNSA. CDR3 nucleotide sequence: TGTGCCAGCAGCTTCTCACGAGAGACCCAGTACTTC. It codes for CASSFSRETQYF.

The chain employs TRBV7-9 and TRBJ1-5; D unresolved. V was trimmed by 5 bases and J by 0 bases, leaving 8 bases between them. The CDR3 loop spans 14 amino acids. Germline assignment: CDR1 SEHNR and CDR2 FQNEAQ (reference sequence). CDR3 residues: CASSPIDSNQPQHF. In DNA form, the CDR3 reads TGTGCCAGCAGCCCCATCGATAGCAATCAGCCCCAGCATTTT.